The entry below describes one T cell receptor beta chain. Its specificity is not known. From germline, CDR1 is LNHNV and CDR2 YYDKDF (reference sequence). The V and J ends lost 5 bases and 4 bases, in that order; junction bases with no gene match: 4. The CDR3 sequence is 15 residues long. This sample stems from a study of cytomegalovirus exposure and HLA in healthy donors. Study-wide results and limits: The study listed approximately 170 cytomegalovirus-associated TCR beta chains. A missense variant in DCLRE1C was later tied to TCR beta V- and J-gene trimming. Common viral pathogens seemed, in a later analysis, to connect with several of the most significant clusters. A later look showed TCR association rates differing by HLA locus, highest for DRB1 and lowest for HLA-C.

It was with 60 Vbeta and 13 Jbeta primers that the PCR ran. The assay was immunoSEQ multiplex PCR, and TCRdb's table has in-frame clones only and misses some. The table includes 180,000 or so clones, more than 75% detected once. Specimen: PBMCs. The source of this sequence is a man between 35 and 55 years old in good health and CMV-seronegative. The chain couples TRBV15 to TRBJ2-3; TRBD1 matches 12 bases. CDR3 residues: CATSWGQGAADTQYF. In nucleotides, the CDR3 is TGTGCCACCAGCTGGGGACAGGGGGCAGCAGATACGCAGTATTTT. Full variable domain (rest looked up from reference TRBV15 and TRBJ2-3): DAMVIQNPRYQVTQFGKPVTLSCSQTLNHNVMYWYQQKSSQAPKLLFHYYDKDFNNEADTPDNFQSRRPNTSFCFLDIRSPGLGDTAMYLCATSWGQGAADTQYFGPGTRLTVL.